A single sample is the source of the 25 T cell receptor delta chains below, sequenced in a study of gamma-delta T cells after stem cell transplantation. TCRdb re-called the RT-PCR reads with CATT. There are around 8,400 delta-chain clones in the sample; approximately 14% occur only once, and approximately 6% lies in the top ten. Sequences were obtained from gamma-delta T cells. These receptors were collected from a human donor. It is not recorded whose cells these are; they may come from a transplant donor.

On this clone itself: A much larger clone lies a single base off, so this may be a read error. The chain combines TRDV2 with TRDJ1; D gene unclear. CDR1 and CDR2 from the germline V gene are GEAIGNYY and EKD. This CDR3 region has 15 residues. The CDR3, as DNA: TGTGCCTGTGACAAGGGAGCCCTCAACACCAATAAACTCATCTTT. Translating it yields CACDKGALNTNKLIF.

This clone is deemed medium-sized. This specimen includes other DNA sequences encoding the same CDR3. CDR3 region: CACDTSIFSWDTRQMFF. DNA for the CDR3: TGTGCCTGTGACACGTCTATATTCTCCTGGGACACCCGACAGATGTTTTTC. The chain is built from TRDV2 and TRDJ3; D call uncertain. Trimming stripped 1 base from V and 0 bases from J, with 9 bases between. The germline V gene encodes CDR1 GEAIGNYY and CDR2 EKD. This CDR3 region has 17 residues.

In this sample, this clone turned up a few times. Here the CDR3 reads CAAAVSPCGWGRDKKLFF. The CDR3, as DNA: TGTGCCGCCGCCGTTTCTCCTTGTGGCTGGGGGAGAGACAAAAAACTCTTCTTT. V and J are TRDV3 and TRDJ1; 8 nucleotides match TRDD3. The better agreement between TRDJ2 and the DNA end casts doubt on the J call. Germline values: CDR1 TVYSNPD, CDR2 GDNSRS (reference sequence). CDR3 length: 18 amino acids.

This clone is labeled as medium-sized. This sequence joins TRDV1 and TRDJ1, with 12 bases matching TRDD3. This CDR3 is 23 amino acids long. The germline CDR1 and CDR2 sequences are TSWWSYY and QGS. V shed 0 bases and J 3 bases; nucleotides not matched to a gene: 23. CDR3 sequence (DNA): TGTGCTCTTGGGGAACTATGGAGGGGGAATCCGCCTTACTGGGGGATACATGCCGATAAACTCATCTTT. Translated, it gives CALGELWRGNPPYWGIHADKLIF.

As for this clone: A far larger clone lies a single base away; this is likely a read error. The CDR3 nucleotides read TGTGCCTGTGACGTACTGGGGGATACAGCACAACGCTTCTTT. It specifies CACDVLGDTAQRFF. This chain joins TRDV2 and TRDJ2, with 12 bases that match TRDD3. This CDR3 contains 14 residues. Germline V CDR1 and CDR2: GEAIGNYY, EKD.

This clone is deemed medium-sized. The CDR3 loop reads CACDTFTGGYRKSWDTRQMFF. The CDR3 DNA follows: TGTGCCTGTGACACCTTTACTGGGGGATACCGGAAATCCTGGGACACCCGACAGATGTTTTTC. The chain uses TRDV2 and TRDJ3, with 12 bases matching TRDD3. J was trimmed by 1 base and V by 0 bases; bases with no gene match: 9. The CDR3 is 21 amino acids. Germline values: CDR1 GEAIGNYY, CDR2 EKD.

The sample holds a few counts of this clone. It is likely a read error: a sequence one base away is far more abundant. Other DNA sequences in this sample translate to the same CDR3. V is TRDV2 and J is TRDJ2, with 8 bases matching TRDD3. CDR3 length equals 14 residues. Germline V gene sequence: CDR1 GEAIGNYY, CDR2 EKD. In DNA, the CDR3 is TGTGCCTGCGACACCGTGGGGGATACAGCACAACTCTTCTTT. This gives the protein CACDTVGDTAQLFF.

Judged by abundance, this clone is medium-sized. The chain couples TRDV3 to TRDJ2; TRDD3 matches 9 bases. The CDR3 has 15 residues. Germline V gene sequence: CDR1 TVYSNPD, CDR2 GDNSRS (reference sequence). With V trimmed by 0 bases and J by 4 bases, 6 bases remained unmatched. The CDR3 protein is CAFRAGGSTTAQLFF. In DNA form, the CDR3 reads TGTGCCTTTAGGGCTGGGGGATCCACGACAGCACAACTCTTCTTT.

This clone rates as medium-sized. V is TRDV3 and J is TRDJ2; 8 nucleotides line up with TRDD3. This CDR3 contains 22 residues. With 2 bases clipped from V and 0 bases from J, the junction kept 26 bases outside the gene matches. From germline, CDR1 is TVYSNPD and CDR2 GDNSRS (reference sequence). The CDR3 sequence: CAFPHPALGGFKPPSLTAQLFF. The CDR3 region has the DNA TGTGCCTTTCCCCACCCGGCACTGGGGGGATTCAAACCACCTTCTTTGACAGCACAACTCTTCTTT.

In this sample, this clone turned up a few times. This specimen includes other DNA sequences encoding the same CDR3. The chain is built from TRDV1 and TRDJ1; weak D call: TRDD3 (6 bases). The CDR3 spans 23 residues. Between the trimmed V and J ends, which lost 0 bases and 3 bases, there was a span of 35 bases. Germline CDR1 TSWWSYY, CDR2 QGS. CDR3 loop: CALGELWGQPTGGYYHLSDKLIF. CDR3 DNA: TGTGCTCTTGGGGAACTCTGGGGCCAACCCACTGGAGGATATTATCACCTTTCCGATAAACTCATCTTT.

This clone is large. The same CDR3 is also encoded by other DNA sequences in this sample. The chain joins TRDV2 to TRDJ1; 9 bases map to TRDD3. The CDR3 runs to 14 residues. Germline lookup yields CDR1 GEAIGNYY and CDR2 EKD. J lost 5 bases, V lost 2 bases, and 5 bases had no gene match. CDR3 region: CACDRGYARDKLIF. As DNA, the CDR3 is TGTGCCTGTGACAGGGGATACGCAAGGGATAAACTCATCTTT.

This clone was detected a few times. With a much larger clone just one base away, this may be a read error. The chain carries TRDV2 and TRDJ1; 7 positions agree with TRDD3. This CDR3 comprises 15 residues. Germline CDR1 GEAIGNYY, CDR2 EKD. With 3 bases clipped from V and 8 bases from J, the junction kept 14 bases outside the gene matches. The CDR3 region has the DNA TGTGCCTGTGACGCCGCATCTGGGGGGGCCGCCAAACTCATCTTT. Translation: CACDAASGGAAKLIF.

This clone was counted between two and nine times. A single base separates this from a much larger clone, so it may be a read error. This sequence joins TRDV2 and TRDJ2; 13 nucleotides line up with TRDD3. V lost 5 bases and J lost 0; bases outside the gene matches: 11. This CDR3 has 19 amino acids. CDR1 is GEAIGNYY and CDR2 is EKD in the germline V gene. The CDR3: CACGQVLGDTPALTAQLFF. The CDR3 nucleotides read TGTGCCTGTGGCCAGGTACTGGGGGATACGCCCGCTTTGACAGCACAACTCTTCTTT.

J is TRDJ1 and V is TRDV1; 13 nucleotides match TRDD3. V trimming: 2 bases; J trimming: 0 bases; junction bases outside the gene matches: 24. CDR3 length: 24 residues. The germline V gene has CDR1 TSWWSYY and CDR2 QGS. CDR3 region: CALGEDYQFSTGGYDAGYTDKLIF. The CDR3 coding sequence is TGTGCTCTTGGGGAAGATTACCAGTTTAGTACTGGGGGATACGACGCGGGGTACACCGATAAACTCATCTTT.

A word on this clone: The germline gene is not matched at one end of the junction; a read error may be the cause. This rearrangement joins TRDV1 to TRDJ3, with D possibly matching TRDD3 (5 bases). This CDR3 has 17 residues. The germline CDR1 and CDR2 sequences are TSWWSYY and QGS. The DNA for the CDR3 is TGTGCTCTTGGGGAACAACTCGTCTCCTGGGACACCCGACGGATGTTTTTC. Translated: CALGEQLVSWDTRRMFF.

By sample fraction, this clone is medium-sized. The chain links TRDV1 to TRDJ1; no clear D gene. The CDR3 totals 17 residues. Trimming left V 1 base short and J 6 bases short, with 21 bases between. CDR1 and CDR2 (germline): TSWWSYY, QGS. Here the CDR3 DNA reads TGTGCTCTTGGGGAACAGAGCCCTATAGGGCACCACTATAAACTCATCTTT. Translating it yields CALGEQSPIGHHYKLIF.

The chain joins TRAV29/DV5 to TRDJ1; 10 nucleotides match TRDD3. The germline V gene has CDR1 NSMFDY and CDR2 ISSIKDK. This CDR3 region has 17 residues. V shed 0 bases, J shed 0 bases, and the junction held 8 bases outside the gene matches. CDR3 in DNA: TGTGCAGCAAGCGGGGGTCTACTGGGGGATCACACCGATAAACTCATCTTT. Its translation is CAASGGLLGDHTDKLIF.

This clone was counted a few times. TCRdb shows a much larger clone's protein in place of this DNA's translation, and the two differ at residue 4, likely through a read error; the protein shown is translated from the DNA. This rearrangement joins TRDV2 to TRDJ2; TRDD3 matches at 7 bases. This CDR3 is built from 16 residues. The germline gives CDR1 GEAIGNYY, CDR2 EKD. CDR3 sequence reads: CACGTVGEALTAQLFF. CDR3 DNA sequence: TGTGCCTGTGGCACCGTGGGGGAAGCTTTGACAGCACAACTCTTCTTT.

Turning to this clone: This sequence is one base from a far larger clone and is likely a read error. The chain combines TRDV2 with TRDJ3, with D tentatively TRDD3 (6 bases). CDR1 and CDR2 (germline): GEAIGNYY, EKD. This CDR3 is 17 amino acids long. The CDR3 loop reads CACDPVGYSWGTRQMFF. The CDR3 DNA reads TGTGCCTGTGACCCTGTTGGATACTCCTGGGGCACCCGACAGATGTTTTTC.

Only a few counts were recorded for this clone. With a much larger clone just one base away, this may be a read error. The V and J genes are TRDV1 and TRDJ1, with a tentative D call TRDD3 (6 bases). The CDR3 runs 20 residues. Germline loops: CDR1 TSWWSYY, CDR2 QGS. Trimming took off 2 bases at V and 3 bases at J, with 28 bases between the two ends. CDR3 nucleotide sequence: TGTGCTCTTGGGGAAGTTCTGGCTGACTGGGAGATAGGGGTAGCCGATAAACTCATCTTT. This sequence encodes CALGEVLADWEIGVADKLIF.

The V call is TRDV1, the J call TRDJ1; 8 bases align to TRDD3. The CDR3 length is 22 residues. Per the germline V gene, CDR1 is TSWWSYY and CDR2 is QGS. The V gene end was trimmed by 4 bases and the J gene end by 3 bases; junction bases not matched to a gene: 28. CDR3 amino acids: CALGAAREGSSYWGPLPDKLIF. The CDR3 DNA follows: TGTGCTCTTGGGGCCGCGCGAGAAGGTAGCTCGTACTGGGGGCCCCTCCCCGATAAACTCATCTTT.

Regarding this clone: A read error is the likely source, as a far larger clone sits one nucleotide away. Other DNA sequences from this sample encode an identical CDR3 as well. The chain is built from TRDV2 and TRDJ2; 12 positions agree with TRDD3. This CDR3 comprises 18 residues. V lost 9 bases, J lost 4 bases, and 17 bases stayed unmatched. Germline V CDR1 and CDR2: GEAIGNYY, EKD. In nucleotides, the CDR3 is TGTGCCACATCGCGAGTCTACTGGGGGATACCGGCGACAGCACAACTCTTCTTT. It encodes CATSRVYWGIPATAQLFF.

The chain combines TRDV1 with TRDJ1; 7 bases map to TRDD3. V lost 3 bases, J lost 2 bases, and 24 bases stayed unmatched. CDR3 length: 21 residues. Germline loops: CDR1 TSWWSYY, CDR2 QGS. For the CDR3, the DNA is TGTGCTCTTGGGGACACTTCCCCTATCGGGCGCTTTGGATACGCGACCGATAAACTCATCTTT. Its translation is CALGDTSPIGRFGYATDKLIF.

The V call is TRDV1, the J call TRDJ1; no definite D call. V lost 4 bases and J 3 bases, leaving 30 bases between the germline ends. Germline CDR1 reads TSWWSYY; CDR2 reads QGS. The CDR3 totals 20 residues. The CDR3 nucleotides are TGTGCTCTTGGGGCTACAGCATATTCCCTTAAGTACTCTTCGGCCGATAAACTCATCTTT. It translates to CALGATAYSLKYSSADKLIF.

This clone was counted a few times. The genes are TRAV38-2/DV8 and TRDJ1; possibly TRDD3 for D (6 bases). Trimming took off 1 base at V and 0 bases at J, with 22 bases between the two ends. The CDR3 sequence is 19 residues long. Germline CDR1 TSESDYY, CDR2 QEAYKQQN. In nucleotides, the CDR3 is TGTGCTTATAGGAGCATTTCCCCGGTTGGGGGGGAGTACACCGATAAACTCATCTTT. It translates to CAYRSISPVGGEYTDKLIF.